This TCR beta chain was recovered during a study of control samples from healthy donors and cancer patients. Some clones are missing from TCRdb's copy, which holds only in-frame ones; the method was immunoSEQ multiplex PCR. The sample yields roughly 95,000 clones, roughly 92% seen once. Germline V gene sequence: CDR1 SNHLY, CDR2 FYNNEI. Deletions cut 4 bases from V and 2 bases from J, with 10 bases between. The CDR3 is 14 residues long. Material: blood. The source is a human donor in good health. The donor label of this sample is uncertain. The chain has TRBV2 and TRBJ2-3, with a weak D call TRBD2 (5 bases). In DNA, the CDR3 is TGTGCCAGCAGTGTTAGCGCATTCACAGATACGCAGTATTTT. Its protein is CASSVSAFTDTQYF.